The T cell receptor (beta chain) under discussion was sequenced for a study of patients and donors after allogeneic stem cell transplantation. The CDR3 contains 11 residues. In germline, CDR1 is SQVTM, CDR2 ANQGSEA. Trimming pared 4 bases from V and 4 bases from J, leaving 5 bases between. Via MiXCR, TCRdb re-called the RT-PCR reads, giving one row per CDR3 protein. The table shows 1,500 to 2,500 distinct CDR3 sequences, with roughly 1.6% occurring only once. This clonotype is large. This chain connects TRBV29-1 to TRBJ2-1; no clear D gene. The receptor's source is a human donor who was either an allogeneic HSCT recipient or a stem cell or donor lymphocyte infusion donor (not recorded which). It is not recorded whose cells these are; they may come from a transplant donor. Sample: blood, either unsorted or a sorted T cell fraction (not recorded which). The CDR3 DNA is TGCAGCGTTGTCGCGTACAATGAGCAGTTCTTC. This translates into CSVVAYNEQFF.